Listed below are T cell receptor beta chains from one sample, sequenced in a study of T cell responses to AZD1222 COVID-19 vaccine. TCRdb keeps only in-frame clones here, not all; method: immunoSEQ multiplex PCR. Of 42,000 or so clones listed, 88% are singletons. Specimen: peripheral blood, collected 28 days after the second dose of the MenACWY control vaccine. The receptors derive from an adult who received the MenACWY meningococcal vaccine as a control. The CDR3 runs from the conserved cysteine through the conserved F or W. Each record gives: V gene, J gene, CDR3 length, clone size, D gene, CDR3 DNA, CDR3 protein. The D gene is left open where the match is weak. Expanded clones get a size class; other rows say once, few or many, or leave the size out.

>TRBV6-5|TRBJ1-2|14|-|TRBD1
TGTGCCAGCAGTCCCGGGACAGTCTTCTATGGCTACACCTTC
CASSPGTVFYGYTF
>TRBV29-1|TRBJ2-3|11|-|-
TGCAGCGTTTTCCTGGAAGATACGCAGTATTTT
CSVFLEDTQYF
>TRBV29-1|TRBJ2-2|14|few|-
TGCAGCGTAGGGAGTGGAGTGTTCACCGGGGAGCTGTTTTTT
CSVGSGVFTGELFF
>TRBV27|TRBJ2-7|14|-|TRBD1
TGTGCCAGCAGTTTTACAGGGGCCACCTACGAGCAGTACTTC
CASSFTGATYEQYF
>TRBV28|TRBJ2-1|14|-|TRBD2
TGTGCCAGCAGTCCCTTTGACTGGGGGGGTGAGCAGTTCTTC
CASSPFDWGGEQFF
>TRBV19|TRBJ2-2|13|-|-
TGTGCCAGTAGTATAGTAATGACCGGGGAGCTGTTTTTT
CASSIVMTGELFF
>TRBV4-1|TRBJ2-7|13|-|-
TGCGCCAGCAGCCAAGACCGGGGAAACGAGCAGTACTTC
CASSQDRGNEQYF
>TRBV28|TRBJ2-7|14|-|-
TGTGCCAGCAGTTTGATGCTCGGAGCCTACGAGCAGTACTTC
CASSLMLGAYEQYF
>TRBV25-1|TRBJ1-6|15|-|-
TGTGCCAGCAGTGAGGGGGTTTCCTATAATTCACCCCTCCACTTT
CASSEGVSYNSPLHF
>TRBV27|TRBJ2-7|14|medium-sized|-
TGTGCCAGTTGGGGGCAGGAGAGCTCCTACGAGCAGTACTTC
CASWGQESSYEQYF
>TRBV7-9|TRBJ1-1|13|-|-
TGTGCCAGCAGCTTACCCCCAGGACTTGAAGCTTTCTTT
CASSLPPGLEAFF
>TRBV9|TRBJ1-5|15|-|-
TGTGCCAGCAGCGTAGAGGACAGCCAGTCGATGCCCCAGCATTTT
CASSVEDSQSMPQHF
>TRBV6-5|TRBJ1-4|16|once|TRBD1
TGTGCCAGCAGTTTTTCCGGGGACAGGGGAAGTGAAAAACTGTTTTTT
CASSFSGDRGSEKLFF
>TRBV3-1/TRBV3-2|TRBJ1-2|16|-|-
TGTGCCAGCAGCCCCCTGGGAGGGTTAATTAACTATGGCTACACCTTC
CASSPLGGLINYGYTF
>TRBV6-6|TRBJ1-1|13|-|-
TGTGCCAGCAGGGGACGGCAGAACACTGAAGCTTTCTTT
CASRGRQNTEAFF
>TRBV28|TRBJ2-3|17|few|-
TGTGCCAGCACTCCTTCGGGTAGCGGACAACTCACAGATACGCAGTATTTT
CASTPSGSGQLTDTQYF
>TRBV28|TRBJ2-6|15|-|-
TGTGCCAGCAGTTTGATAAACTCTGGGGCCAACGTCCTGACTTTC
CASSLINSGANVLTF
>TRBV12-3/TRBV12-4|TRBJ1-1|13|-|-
TGTGCCAGCAGTCGAAAGGGGAACACTGAAGCTTTCTTT
CASSRKGNTEAFF
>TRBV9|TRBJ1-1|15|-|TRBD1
TGTGCCAGCAGCCCTTATGATACAGGGGGCACTGAAGCTTTCTTT
CASSPYDTGGTEAFF
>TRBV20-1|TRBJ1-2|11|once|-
TGCAGTGCTAGAGATTTGGTCGGCTACACCTTC
CSARDLVGYTF
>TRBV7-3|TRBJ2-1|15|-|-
TGTGCCAGCAGCGCGTATAAAAGCTCCTACAATGAGCAGTTCTTC
CASSAYKSSYNEQFF
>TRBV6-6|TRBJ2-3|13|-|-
TGTGCCAGCAGTTACTCGCCGTGGGATACGCAGTATTTT
CASSYSPWDTQYF
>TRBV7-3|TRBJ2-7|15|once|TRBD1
TGTGCCAGCAGCCGCACCGGGACAGATTCCTACGAGCAGTACTTC
CASSRTGTDSYEQYF
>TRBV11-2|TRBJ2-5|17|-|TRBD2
TGTGCCAGCAGCCCTCGCCGAGGTAGCGGGTACCAAGAGACCCAGTACTTC
CASSPRRGSGYQETQYF
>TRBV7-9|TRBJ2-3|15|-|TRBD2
TGTGCCAGCAGCCCCGAGAGCGGGAGCGTTCATACGCAGTATTTT
CASSPESGSVHTQYF
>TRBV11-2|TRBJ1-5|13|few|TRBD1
TGTGCCAGCAGCGGACAGGGCAATCAGCCCCAGCATTTT
CASSGQGNQPQHF
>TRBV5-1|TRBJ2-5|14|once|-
TGCGCCAGCAGCTTGGCCGGAGGGAAAGAGACCCAGTACTTC
CASSLAGGKETQYF
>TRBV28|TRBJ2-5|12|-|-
TGTGCCAGCAAGTTAGCAGGCGAGACCCAGTACTTC
CASKLAGETQYF
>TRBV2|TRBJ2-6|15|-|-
TGTGCCAGCAGTGATTGGGGTTCCGGGGCCAACGTCCTGACTTTC
CASSDWGSGANVLTF
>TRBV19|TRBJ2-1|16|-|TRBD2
TGTGCCAGTATGAGACTAGCGGGCCGGGGGCACAATGAGCAGTTCTTC
CASMRLAGRGHNEQFF
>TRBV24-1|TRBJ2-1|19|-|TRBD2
TGTGCCACCAGTGATTCCTGGACTAGCGGACTTCATACCTACAATGAGCAGTTCTTC
CATSDSWTSGLHTYNEQFF
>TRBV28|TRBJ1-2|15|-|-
TGTGCCAGCAGTTTACCCGGACAGTCTAACTATGGCTACACCTTC
CASSLPGQSNYGYTF
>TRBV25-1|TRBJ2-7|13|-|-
TGTGCCAGCAGTTCCCCGGCAGCCTACGAGCAGTACTTC
CASSSPAAYEQYF
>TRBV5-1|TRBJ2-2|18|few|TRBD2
TGCGCCAGCAGCAAGGGACTAGCGGGAGCCGTAGACACCGGGGAGCTGTTTTTT
CASSKGLAGAVDTGELFF
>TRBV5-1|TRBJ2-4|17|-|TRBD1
TGCGCCAGCAGCGGCGACAGGGGCCTGGGGGCCAAAAACATTCAGTACTTC
CASSGDRGLGAKNIQYF
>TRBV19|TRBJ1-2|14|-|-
TGTGCCAGTAGTCCCATGGACCGATACTATGGCTACACCTTC
CASSPMDRYYGYTF
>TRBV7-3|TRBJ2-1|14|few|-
TGTGCCAGCAGCCTCGGGACTCTCGAGGGTGAGCAGTTCTTC
CASSLGTLEGEQFF
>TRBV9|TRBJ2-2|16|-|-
TGTGCCAGCAGCGCCTCCCGGGGGCTCGTCGCCGGGGAGCTGTTTTTT
CASSASRGLVAGELFF
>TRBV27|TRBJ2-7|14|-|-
TGTGCCAGCAGTTTATCGGTGCAGGGCAACGAGCAGTACTTC
CASSLSVQGNEQYF